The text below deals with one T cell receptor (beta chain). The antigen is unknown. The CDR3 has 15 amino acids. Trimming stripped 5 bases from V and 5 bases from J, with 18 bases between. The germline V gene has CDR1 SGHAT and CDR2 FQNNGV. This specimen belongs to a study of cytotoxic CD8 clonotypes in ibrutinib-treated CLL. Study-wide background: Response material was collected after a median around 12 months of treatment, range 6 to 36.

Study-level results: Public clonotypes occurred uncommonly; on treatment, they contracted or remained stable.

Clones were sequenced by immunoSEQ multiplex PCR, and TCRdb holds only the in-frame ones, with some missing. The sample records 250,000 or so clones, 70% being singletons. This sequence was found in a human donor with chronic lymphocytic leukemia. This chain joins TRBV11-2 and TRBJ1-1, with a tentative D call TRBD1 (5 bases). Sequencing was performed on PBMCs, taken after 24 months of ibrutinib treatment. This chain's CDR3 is CASSTGTQGMTEAFF. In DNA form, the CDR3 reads TGTGCCAGCAGCACAGGAACTCAGGGAATGACTGAAGCTTTCTTT.